Below are 28 T cell receptor beta chains sequenced from a single sample in a study of blood T cell repertoires in COVID-19. TCRdb's copy holds only in-frame clones and misses some; the assay was immunoSEQ multiplex PCR. The sample lists roughly 250,000 clones; 87% were seen once. Sequencing was carried out using PBMCs or T cells enriched from blood (not recorded which). The receptors here all came from a woman aged 25-40 years with acute COVID-19.

The V and J genes are TRBV9 and TRBJ2-2, with a tentative D call TRBD2 (6 bases). This CDR3 is built from 16 residues. V lost 0 bases to trimming and J lost 5 bases, with 14 bases between them. CDR1 is SGDLS and CDR2 is YYNGEE in the germline V gene. The CDR3 region is CASSVGASAQTGELFF. The CDR3 DNA follows: TGTGCCAGCAGCGTAGGGGCTAGCGCCCAGACCGGGGAGCTGTTTTTT.

The chain couples TRBV10-2 to TRBJ1-1; 8 bases line up with TRBD1. The length of the CDR3 is 13 residues. Germline V lookup: CDR1 WSHSY, CDR2 SAAADI. V shed 8 bases and J 1 base; nucleotides not matched to a gene: 3. CDR3 residues: CASLGQANTEAFF. The CDR3 DNA is TGCGCCAGCTTGGGACAGGCGAACACTGAAGCTTTCTTT.

V and J are TRBV29-1 and TRBJ2-1; D gene uncertain. The germline V gene encodes CDR1 SQVTM and CDR2 ANQGSEA. V lost 2 bases, J lost 6 bases, and 14 bases lay in between. The CDR3 length is 14 residues. CDR3 amino acids: CSVEMGGPLNEQFF. The CDR3 DNA is TGCAGCGTTGAAATGGGTGGGCCCCTCAATGAGCAGTTCTTC.

This clone has only one observation. This chain uses TRBV28 with TRBJ1-1; no definite D call. There are 15 residues in the CDR3. Trimming pared 3 bases from V and 1 base from J, leaving 12 bases between. CDR1 is MDHEN, CDR2 SYDVKM, per germline. The CDR3 is CASSFSRARNTEAFF. In nucleotides, the CDR3 is TGTGCCAGCAGTTTCTCGAGGGCGCGGAACACTGAAGCTTTCTTT.

The chain links TRBV9 to TRBJ1-2, with D hard to call. CDR3 length equals 14 residues. Trimming stripped 6 bases from V and 8 bases from J, with 20 bases between. CDR1 is SGDLS and CDR2 is YYNGEE in the germline V gene. The CDR3 bases are TGTGCCAGCACCCCCGGCTCGACTCCCTACGGCTACACCTTC. This codes for CASTPGSTPYGYTF.

The chain's CDR3 is CASSFRGAGEQYF. DNA of the CDR3: TGTGCCAGCAGTTTTCGCGGGGCGGGCGAGCAGTACTTC. The V call is TRBV28, the J call TRBJ2-7; a possible D gene is TRBD2 (6 bases). Germline loops: CDR1 MDHEN, CDR2 SYDVKM. This CDR3 is 13 amino acids long. Trimming stripped 3 bases from V and 6 bases from J, with 12 bases between.

The V and J genes are TRBV5-1 and TRBJ1-2; TRBD1 matches at 10 bases. The germline V gene has CDR1 SGHRS and CDR2 YFSETQ. V gave up 4 bases and J gave up 6 bases; unmatched junction bases: 6. The CDR3 runs 14 residues. The CDR3 DNA follows: TGCGCCAGCAGCCTGGGGGACAGGGGAAATGGCTACACCTTC. This codes for CASSLGDRGNGYTF.

This clone was seen a few times. V usage is TRBV3-1 (or the pseudogene TRBV3-2) and J usage is TRBJ1-2, with D possibly TRBD1 on 5 matching bases. Germline CDR1 is LGHDT and CDR2 is YNNKEL (reference sequence). The germline V and J ends were trimmed by 1 base and 8 bases, with 11 bases remaining between them. CDR3 size: 13 residues. CDR3 DNA sequence: TGTGCCAGCAGCCAAGCCTCAGGGTTGGGCTACACCTTC. The encoded protein is CASSQASGLGYTF.

The J gene is TRBJ1-2, the V gene TRBV6-5; 8 nucleotides agree with TRBD1. Germline-derived CDR1 and CDR2 are MNHEY and SVGAGI. J lost 3 bases, V lost 2 bases, and 5 bases had no gene match. The CDR3 runs to 15 residues. CDR3 bases: TGTGCCAGCAGTTACGGGACAGGAGCTTACTATGGCTACACCTTC. Its protein product is CASSYGTGAYYGYTF.

The CDR3 reads CASSPRLLAEAFF. The CDR3 DNA follows: TGTGCCAGCAGTCCCAGGTTGCTCGCTGAAGCTTTCTTT. This chain uses TRBV27 with TRBJ1-1; no reliable D call. V was trimmed by 5 bases and J by 6 bases, leaving 13 bases between them. Germline values: CDR1 MNHEY, CDR2 SMNVEV (reference sequence). The CDR3 runs to 13 residues.

This chain joins TRBV7-3 and TRBJ1-2; 10 nucleotides line up with TRBD1. The V and J ends lost 0 bases and 6 bases, in that order; junction bases with no gene match: 13. The CDR3 runs 18 residues. The germline V gene has CDR1 SGHTA and CDR2 FQGTGA. DNA of the CDR3: TGTGCCAGCAGCTTAACCGGGGTTCCCGGGACAGGGGAAAATGGCTACACCTTC. Amino acids: CASSLTGVPGTGENGYTF.

The V gene is TRBV5-1, the J gene TRBJ2-2; TRBD1 matches 7 bases. The junction had 12 bases not matched to a gene; V was cut back by 4 bases and J by 0 bases. The CDR3 spans 18 residues. CDR1 is SGHRS and CDR2 is YFSETQ in the germline V gene. The CDR3 DNA follows: TGCGCCAGCAGCCCTCCGGGACAGCCTTTATCGAACACCGGGGAGCTGTTTTTT. Amino acid sequence: CASSPPGQPLSNTGELFF.

This sequence joins TRBV19 and TRBJ1-6, with 8 positions matching TRBD1. V was pared by 10 bases and J by 6 bases, with 5 bases of the junction left unmatched. Per germline, CDR1 LNHDA and CDR2 SQIVND (reference sequence). The length of the CDR3 is 13 residues. The CDR3 protein is CATRQGSNSPLHF. DNA of the CDR3: TGTGCCACCAGACAGGGGAGTAATTCACCCCTCCACTTT.

CDR3 coding DNA: TGTGCCAGCAGCCCCCGAAGAAGCGGGGGCCCCCATGACGAGCAGTACTTC. Its translation is CASSPRRSGGPHDEQYF. The chain carries TRBV11-2 and TRBJ2-7; TRBD2 agrees at 8 bases. The CDR3 is made up of 17 amino acids. Germline assignment: CDR1 SGHAT and CDR2 FQNNGV. The J segment lost 5 bases and the V segment lost 5 bases, leaving 17 bases of the junction unmatched.

V usage is TRBV15 and J usage is TRBJ2-2, with TRBD1 matching over 8 bases. This CDR3 spans 16 amino acids. The trim removed 3 bases at V and 1 base at J, leaving 4 bases unmatched. Germline loops: CDR1 LNHNV, CDR2 YYDKDF (reference sequence). CDR3 nucleotides: TGTGCCACCAGCAGTCCCGGGACAGGGAACACCGGGGAGCTGTTTTTT. It codes for CATSSPGTGNTGELFF.

This clone was seen more than once but under ten times. The chain uses TRBV15 and TRBJ2-2; D may be TRBD2 (6 bases). V shed 5 bases and J shed 0 bases, with 13 bases lying between them. In germline, CDR1 is LNHNV, CDR2 YYDKDF (reference sequence). The CDR3 consists of 16 residues. The CDR3 nucleotides read TGTGCCACCAGCTCCTGGGCGGGGTCGAACACCGGGGAGCTGTTTTTT. This translates into CATSSWAGSNTGELFF.

V usage is TRBV15 and J usage is TRBJ2-7; 8 bases fit TRBD2. J was trimmed by 0 bases and V by 4 bases; bases with no gene match: 5. The germline V gene encodes CDR1 LNHNV and CDR2 YYDKDF (reference sequence). This CDR3 has 15 amino acids. The CDR3 is CATSKGLALSYEQYF. In nucleotides, the CDR3 is TGTGCCACCAGCAAAGGACTAGCCCTCTCCTACGAGCAGTACTTC.

The chain employs TRBV2 and TRBJ1-5; TRBD1 is a possible D gene (6 bases). The CDR3 has 15 amino acids. The V end was cut by 7 bases, the J end by 7 bases, with 20 bases between. Germline V gives CDR1 SNHLY, CDR2 FYNNEI. Here the CDR3 DNA reads TGTGCCAGCACCGGTCGGGGGGGCGCGGGGCAGCCCCAGCATTTT. It yields the protein CASTGRGGAGQPQHF.

The genes are TRBV30 and TRBJ1-2; 7 bases align to TRBD1. This CDR3 region has 12 residues. CDR1 is GTSNPN and CDR2 is SVGIG in the germline V gene (reference sequence). V shed 2 bases, J shed 8 bases, and the junction held 5 bases outside the gene matches. The DNA of the CDR3 is TGTGCCTGGAGTAGACAGGGCAGAGGCTACACCTTC. This gives the protein CAWSRQGRGYTF.

The J gene is TRBJ1-2, the V gene TRBV2, with D possibly TRBD1 on 6 matching bases. Germline CDR1 and CDR2: SNHLY and FYNNEI. The CDR3 runs 15 residues. The germline V and J ends were trimmed by 5 bases and 10 bases, with 23 bases remaining between them. Written as DNA, the CDR3 is TGTGCCAGCAGTCCCGGCGGCAGGGGAAGATTTGACTACACCTTC. Protein: CASSPGGRGRFDYTF. Using reference TRBV2 and TRBJ1-2 for the parts outside the CDR3, the full variable domain is EPEVTQTPSHQVTQMGQEVILRCVPISNHLYFYWYRQILGQKVEFLVSFYNNEISEKSEIFDDQFSVERPDGSNFTLKIRSTKLEDSAMYFCASSPGGRGRFDYTFGSGTRLTVV.

The J gene is TRBJ2-7, the V gene TRBV4-1; tentatively, D is TRBD2 (5 bases). Germline CDR1 is MGHRA and CDR2 is YSYEKL. This CDR3 has 14 residues. Trimming took off 3 bases at V and 2 bases at J, with 11 bases between the two ends. The CDR3 loop is CASSHPGLAYEQYF. The CDR3 DNA reads TGCGCCAGCAGCCATCCCGGACTGGCCTACGAGCAGTACTTC.

This clone was counted a single time. The V gene is TRBV5-4, the J gene TRBJ2-1; maybe TRBD1 (6 bases). Trimming shortened V by 2 bases and J by 7 bases, and 19 bases separated the two germline ends. Germline V gene lookup returns CDR1 SGHNT and CDR2 YYREEE (reference sequence). This CDR3 is built from 16 residues. In DNA form, the CDR3 reads TGTGCCAGCAGCTTTGTTTCCGGACAGAGGACGAATGAGCAGTTCTTC. Protein: CASSFVSGQRTNEQFF.

V gene TRBV9 combines with J gene TRBJ1-1, with 7 nucleotides matching TRBD1. The CDR3 is made up of 14 amino acids. The junction had 4 bases not matched to a gene; V was cut back by 4 bases and J by 1 base. The germline V gene has CDR1 SGDLS and CDR2 YYNGEE. The CDR3 is CASSTGTANTEAFF. The CDR3 DNA is TGTGCCAGCAGCACCGGGACAGCGAACACTGAAGCTTTCTTT.

The V and J genes are TRBV9 and TRBJ2-2; D perhaps matches TRBD2 (6 bases). In germline, CDR1 is SGDLS, CDR2 YYNGEE. The CDR3 length is 17 residues. V was shortened by 0 bases and J by 0 bases, with 12 bases between the two germline ends. CDR3 sequence reads: CASSVALPGANTGELFF. The DNA of the CDR3 is TGTGCCAGCAGCGTAGCTCTTCCGGGGGCGAACACCGGGGAGCTGTTTTTT.

J is TRBJ2-1 and V is TRBV11-3; 9 bases match TRBD1. The CDR3 runs to 14 residues. The germline CDR1 and CDR2 sequences are SGHNT and YENEEA. V was pared by 8 bases and J by 5 bases, with 7 bases of the junction left unmatched. The CDR3 nucleotides are TGTGCCAGCTCCGGGACAGGGACCAACAATGAGCAGTTCTTC. Its translation is CASSGTGTNNEQFF.

V and J are TRBV15 and TRBJ2-2; 9 bases align to TRBD1. The CDR3 loop spans 18 amino acids. Germline V lookup: CDR1 LNHNV, CDR2 YYDKDF (reference sequence). With V trimmed by 5 bases and J by 2 bases, 12 bases remained unmatched. CDR3 nucleotide sequence: TGTGCCACCAGCCTCACACGGAGGACAGGGGACAACACCGGGGAGCTGTTTTTT. Its translation is CATSLTRRTGDNTGELFF.

The table lists this clone with a count of one. The chain employs TRBV3-1 (or the pseudogene TRBV3-2) and TRBJ2-3; no reliable D call. This CDR3 has 13 residues. V was clipped by 1 base and J by 5 bases, with 7 bases between them. Germline lookup yields CDR1 LGHDT and CDR2 YNNKEL (reference sequence). The CDR3 spells CASSQGYRDTQYF. CDR3 DNA: TGTGCCAGCAGCCAAGGATATAGAGATACGCAGTATTTT.

The chain has TRBV28 and TRBJ1-3; D possibly corresponds to TRBD1 (5 bases). The CDR3 covers 15 residues. Germline V gene sequence: CDR1 MDHEN, CDR2 SYDVKM. Trimming left V 5 bases short and J 1 base short, with 12 bases between. The CDR3: CASSAQGLSGNTIYF. As DNA, the CDR3 is TGTGCCAGCAGTGCCCAGGGTTTATCTGGAAACACCATATATTTT.